The source of this TCR beta chain is a study of blood T cell repertoires in COVID-19. For the study at large: The cDNA or gDNA used as material had been derived from T cells, B-cell-depleted T cells, or PBMCs.

Per the original methods: Cell counts per sample came from amplifying reference gene primers. Profiled with immunoSEQ multiplex PCR; TCRdb holds only in-frame clones, not every one. V and J calls and clone size are those listed in that table; D and trimming were worked out from the DNA. Seen here are 310,000 or so clones, about 89% observed once, and the top ten hold about 6.8%. This CDR3 has 15 amino acids. Trimming shortened V by 1 base and J by 3 bases, and 12 bases separated the two germline ends. From germline, CDR1 is LGHNA and CDR2 YSLEER. The receptor was derived from a man aged 18 to 30 who had recovered from COVID-19. This chain uses TRBV4-3 with TRBJ1-1, with D tentatively TRBD1 (6 bases). The source material was peripheral blood. CDR3 sequence (DNA): TGCGCCAGCAGCCAAGTCGGACAGTGGGACACTGAAGCTTTCTTT. It encodes CASSQVGQWDTEAFF.